The clone carrying this TCR beta chain has just one count. The antigen is undetermined. In germline, CDR1 is MRHNA, CDR2 SNTAGT. The CDR3 runs 15 residues. Between the trimmed V and J ends, which lost 4 bases and 3 bases, there was a span of 13 bases. Assay used: immunoSEQ multiplex PCR; TCRdb lists only in-frame clones, some missing. The table records over 2 million clones, less than 95% of them present only once. The data derive from a study of shared clonotypes between healthy human individuals. Study results and caveats: Naive CD4 clonotypes were shared across a handful of donors at roughly 5.5%. Collection of samples was limited to blood; tissue repertoires likely differ.

The clonotype originates from a man aged 18 to 29 in good health. Some clones in this sample may be carry-over from other donors' samples. The chain is built from TRBV6-4 and TRBJ2-1, with D tentatively TRBD1 (6 bases). The sample was naive CD4+ T cells from PBMCs. As for subset: CD45RA+ positively selected. The CDR3 nucleotides read TGTGCCAGCAGTGTAGGGGGAGTGGGCTACAATGAGCAGTTCTTC. Translation: CASSVGGVGYNEQFF.